This TCR beta chain was sequenced for a study of cytomegalovirus exposure and HLA in healthy donors. Nominally healthy donors were sampled, though unrecorded immune exposures were likely. Concerning this clone: As yet, its antigen is unknown.

PCR employed 60 Vbeta and 13 Jbeta primers. Clones were read by immunoSEQ multiplex PCR, and TCRdb kept only the in-frame ones, dropping some. The table shows some 99,000 clones, with under 85% occurring only once. With 3 bases clipped from V and 10 bases from J, the junction kept 5 bases outside the gene matches. The CDR3 contains 13 residues. Germline CDR1 SGHDT, CDR2 YYEEEE. Study-level findings and limits: Within the data, a cluster of highly shared sequence variants was likely a sequencing artifact. As a later analysis showed, a missense DCLRE1C variant was linked to trimming of TCR beta V- and J-genes.

V and J are TRBV5-6 and TRBJ1-4, with 8 bases aligning to TRBD1. The receptor's source is a man aged 35-49 years in good health and CMV-seronegative. The sample taken for sequencing was PBMCs. The CDR3 sequence: CASSSRGPGKLFF. The DNA for the CDR3 is TGTGCCAGCAGCTCCAGGGGGCCGGGAAAACTGTTTTTT. Looking up the rest from reference TRBV5-6 and TRBJ1-4 gives the full variable domain: DAGVTQSPTHLIKTRGQQVTLRCSPKSGHDTVSWYQQALGQGPQFIFQYYEEEERQRGNFPDRFSGHQFPNYSSELNVNALLLGDSALYLCASSSRGPGKLFFGSGTQLSVL.